This T cell receptor beta chain was identified in a study of blood T cell repertoires in COVID-19. Study-level background: Some COVID-19 samples were acute and others convalescent; all came from the United States, Italy and Spain. T cells, B-cell-depleted T cells, or PBMCs provided the cDNA or gDNA that served as material.

Between the trimmed V and J ends, which lost 3 bases and 5 bases, there was a span of 14 bases. This CDR3 is built from 14 residues. Germline-derived CDR1 and CDR2 are SEHNR and FQNEAQ (reference sequence). Some clones are missing from TCRdb's copy, which holds only in-frame ones; the method was immunoSEQ multiplex PCR. Among 200,000 to 250,000 clones, around 90% were seen once, and the ten largest hold approximately 12%. This chain joins TRBV7-9 and TRBJ2-7, with unresolved D. The source is a woman younger than 30 who had recovered from COVID-19. Source material: peripheral blood. CDR3 loop: CASSFVQVGNEQYF. The CDR3 DNA reads TGTGCCAGCAGCTTCGTCCAGGTTGGCAACGAGCAGTACTTC.